One and the same sample provided the 8 T cell receptor beta chains below, sequenced in a study of PD-L1 blockade in urothelial cancer. Clones were sequenced by immunoSEQ multiplex PCR, and TCRdb holds only the in-frame ones, with some missing. Here the sample spans 30,000 to 35,000 clones, 84% being singletons. As to time point: pretreatment peripheral blood. This material consisted of PBMCs, taken around atezolizumab (anti-PD-L1) treatment. All receptors come from a man aged 55 to 70 with urothelial cancer.

The chain recombines TRBV5-6 with TRBJ1-5, with 7 bases identical to TRBD1. Germline-derived CDR1 and CDR2 are SGHDT and YYEEEE. Trimming at V came to 5 bases and at J to 7 bases, leaving 6 bases not matched to a gene. The CDR3 has 13 residues. CDR3 bases: TGTGCCAGCAGTCTAGGGGGCGACCAGCCCCAGCATTTT. This sequence encodes CASSLGGDQPQHF.

The J gene is TRBJ1-5, the V gene TRBV19; 9 bases align to TRBD1. Per germline, CDR1 LNHDA and CDR2 SQIVND (reference sequence). The CDR3 loop spans 15 amino acids. With 6 bases clipped from V and 6 bases from J, the junction kept 9 bases outside the gene matches. The CDR3 protein is CASRIQGADGQPQHF. The CDR3 nucleotides are TGTGCCAGTAGAATACAGGGGGCCGACGGTCAGCCCCAGCATTTT.

This clone is a singleton in its sample. The CDR3 coding sequence is TGCGCCAGCAGCCAGGGGGGGACAGGGGTCTACGAGCAGTACTTC. It encodes CASSQGGTGVYEQYF. The chain employs TRBV4-3 and TRBJ2-7; 10 nucleotides agree with TRBD1. Germline V gene sequence: CDR1 LGHNA, CDR2 YSLEER. The J segment lost 3 bases and the V segment lost 3 bases, leaving 5 bases of the junction unmatched. This CDR3 region has 15 residues.

This chain connects TRBV5-5 to TRBJ2-2; 8 positions agree with TRBD2. Germline values: CDR1 SGHKS, CDR2 YYEKEE (reference sequence). Trimming removed 0 bases from V and 6 bases from J; junction bases left unmatched: 7. The CDR3 covers 16 residues. The CDR3 region is CASSLAAGGLAGELFF. For the CDR3, the DNA is TGTGCCAGCAGCTTGGCTGCGGGAGGATTGGCCGGGGAGCTGTTTTTT.

The chain's CDR3 is CASSLGQTGNEKLFF. As DNA, the CDR3 is TGTGCCAGCAGCTTAGGCCAGACAGGGAATGAAAAACTGTTTTTT. V usage is TRBV13 and J usage is TRBJ1-4; 7 bases are a match to TRBD1. V was clipped by 0 bases and J by 5 bases; unmatched bases: 3. This CDR3 comprises 15 residues. Germline CDR1 reads PRHDT; CDR2 reads FYEKMQ (reference sequence).

The chain employs TRBV4-3 and TRBJ2-1; no clear D. Germline CDR1 and CDR2: LGHNA and YSLEER. The CDR3 is 17 residues long. V lost 0 bases and J lost 0, with 12 bases in between. CDR3 DNA sequence: TGCGCCAGCAGCCAAGATCGCGGTGTCAGCTCCTACAATGAGCAGTTCTTC. Residues: CASSQDRGVSSYNEQFF.

In its sample, this clone is medium-sized. The same CDR3 also results from other DNA sequences found in this sample. The rearrangement links TRBV4-1 to TRBJ1-1; D ambiguous. The V gene lost 0 bases and the J gene lost 0 bases, with 17 bases spanning the gap. This CDR3 region has 18 residues. Germline CDR1 is MGHRA and CDR2 is YSYEKL. Here the CDR3 reads CASSQDSGRARMNTEAFF. CDR3 nucleotide sequence: TGCGCCAGCAGCCAAGATAGCGGGAGGGCCCGAATGAACACTGAAGCTTTCTTT.

The CDR3, as DNA: TGCGCCAGCAGCGTGGACGGTTACTACGAGCAGTACTTC. As protein: CASSVDGYYEQYF. The chain employs TRBV5-1 and TRBJ2-7; D remains unclear. Trimming pared 4 bases from V and 3 bases from J, leaving 11 bases between. Germline lookup yields CDR1 SGHRS and CDR2 YFSETQ. The CDR3 has 13 amino acids.